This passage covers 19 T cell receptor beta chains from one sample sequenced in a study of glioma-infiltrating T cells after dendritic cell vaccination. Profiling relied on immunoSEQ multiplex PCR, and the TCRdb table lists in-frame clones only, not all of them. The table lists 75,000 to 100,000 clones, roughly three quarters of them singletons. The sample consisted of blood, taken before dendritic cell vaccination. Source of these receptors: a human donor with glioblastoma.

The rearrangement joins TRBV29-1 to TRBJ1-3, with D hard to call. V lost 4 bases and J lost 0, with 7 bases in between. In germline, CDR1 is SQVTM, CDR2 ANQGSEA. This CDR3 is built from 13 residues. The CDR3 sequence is CSVGPSSGNTIYF. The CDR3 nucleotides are TGCAGCGTTGGGCCTAGCTCTGGAAACACCATATATTTT. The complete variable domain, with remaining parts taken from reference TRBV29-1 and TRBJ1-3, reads SAVISQKPSRDICQRGTSLTIQCQVDSQVTMMFWYRQQPGQSLTLIATANQGSEATYESGFVIDKFPISRPNLTFSTLTVSNMSPEDSSIYLCSVGPSSGNTIYFGEGSWLTVV.

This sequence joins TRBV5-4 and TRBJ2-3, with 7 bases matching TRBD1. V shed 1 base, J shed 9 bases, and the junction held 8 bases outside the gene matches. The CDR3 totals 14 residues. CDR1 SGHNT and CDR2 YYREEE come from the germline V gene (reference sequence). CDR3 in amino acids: CASSLRGGAETQYF. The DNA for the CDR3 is TGTGCCAGCAGCTTGAGAGGGGGCGCCGAAACGCAGTATTTT.

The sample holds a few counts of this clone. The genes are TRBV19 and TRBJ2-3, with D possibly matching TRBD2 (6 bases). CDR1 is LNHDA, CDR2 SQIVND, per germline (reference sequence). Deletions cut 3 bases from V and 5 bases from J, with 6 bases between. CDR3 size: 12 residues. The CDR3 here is CASSMEGDTQYF. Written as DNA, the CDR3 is TGTGCCAGTAGTATGGAGGGAGATACGCAGTATTTT.

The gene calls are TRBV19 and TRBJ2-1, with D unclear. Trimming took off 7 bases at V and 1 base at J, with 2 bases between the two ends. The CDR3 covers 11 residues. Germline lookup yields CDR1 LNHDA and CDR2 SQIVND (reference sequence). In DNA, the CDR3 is TGTGCCAGTACATCCTACAATGAGCAGTTCTTC. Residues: CASTSYNEQFF.

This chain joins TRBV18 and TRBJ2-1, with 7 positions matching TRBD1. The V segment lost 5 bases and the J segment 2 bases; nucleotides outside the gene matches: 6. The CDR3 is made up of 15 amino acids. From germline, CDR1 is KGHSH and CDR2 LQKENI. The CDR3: CASSTGTAPYNEQFF. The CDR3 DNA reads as TGTGCCAGCTCAACCGGGACAGCCCCCTACAATGAGCAGTTCTTC.

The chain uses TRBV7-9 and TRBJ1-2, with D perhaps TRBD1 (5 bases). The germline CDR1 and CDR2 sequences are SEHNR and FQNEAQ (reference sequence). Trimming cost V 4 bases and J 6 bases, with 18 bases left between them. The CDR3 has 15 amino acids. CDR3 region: CASSSPGVAKNGYTF. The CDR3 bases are TGTGCCAGCAGCTCTCCGGGGGTGGCTAAGAATGGCTACACCTTC.

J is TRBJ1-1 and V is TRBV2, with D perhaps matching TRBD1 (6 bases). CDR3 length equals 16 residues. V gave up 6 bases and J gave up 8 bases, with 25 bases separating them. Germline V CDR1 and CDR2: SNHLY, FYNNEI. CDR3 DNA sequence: TGTGCCAGCAGGGGACATACCGGGGCGATCGGGGTAGAAGCTTTCTTT. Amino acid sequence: CASRGHTGAIGVEAFF.

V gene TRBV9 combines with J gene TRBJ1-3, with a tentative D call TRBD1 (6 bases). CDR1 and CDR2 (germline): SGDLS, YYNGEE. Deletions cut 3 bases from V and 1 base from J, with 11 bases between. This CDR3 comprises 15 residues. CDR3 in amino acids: CASSATGMSGNTIYF. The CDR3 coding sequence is TGTGCCAGCAGCGCAACAGGGATGTCTGGAAACACCATATATTTT.

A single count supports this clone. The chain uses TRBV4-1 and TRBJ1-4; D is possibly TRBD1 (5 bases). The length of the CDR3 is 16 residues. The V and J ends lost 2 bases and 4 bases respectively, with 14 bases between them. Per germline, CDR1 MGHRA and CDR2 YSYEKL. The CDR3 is CASSQPGHTNNEKLFF. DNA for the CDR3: TGCGCCAGCAGCCAACCCGGACACACCAATAATGAAAAACTGTTTTTT.

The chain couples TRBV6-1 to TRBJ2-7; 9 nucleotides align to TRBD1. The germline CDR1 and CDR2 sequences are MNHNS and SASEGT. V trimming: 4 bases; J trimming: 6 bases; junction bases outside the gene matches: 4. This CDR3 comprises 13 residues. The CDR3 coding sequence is TGTGCCAGCAGTGCCCGGACAGGGGTCGAGCAGTACTTC. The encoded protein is CASSARTGVEQYF.

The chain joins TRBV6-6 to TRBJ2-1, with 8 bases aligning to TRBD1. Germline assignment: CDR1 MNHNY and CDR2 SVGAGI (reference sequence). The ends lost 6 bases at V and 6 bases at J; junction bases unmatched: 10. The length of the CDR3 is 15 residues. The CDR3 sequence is CASSPSGTGTNEQFF. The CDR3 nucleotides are TGTGCCAGCAGCCCTTCCGGGACAGGCACCAATGAGCAGTTCTTC.

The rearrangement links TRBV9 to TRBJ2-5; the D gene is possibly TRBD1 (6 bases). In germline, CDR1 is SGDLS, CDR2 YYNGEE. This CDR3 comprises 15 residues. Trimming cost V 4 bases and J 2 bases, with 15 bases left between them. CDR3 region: CASSPGPRGQETQYF. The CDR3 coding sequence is TGTGCCAGCAGCCCCGGACCCAGGGGACAAGAGACCCAGTACTTC.

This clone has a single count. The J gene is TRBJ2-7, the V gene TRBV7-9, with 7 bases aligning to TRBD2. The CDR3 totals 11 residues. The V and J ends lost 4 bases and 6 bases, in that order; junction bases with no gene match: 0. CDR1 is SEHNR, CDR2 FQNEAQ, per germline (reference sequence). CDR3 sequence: CASSWGGEQYF. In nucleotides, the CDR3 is TGTGCCAGCAGCTGGGGGGGCGAGCAGTACTTC.

Here the CDR3 DNA reads TGTGCCAGCAGCTCAGGAGGGGCGGGAGGAAACACCATATATTTT. Encoded protein: CASSSGGAGGNTIYF. The chain joins TRBV7-9 to TRBJ1-3; a possible D gene is TRBD1 (5 bases). The CDR3 has 15 amino acids. Germline V CDR1 and CDR2: SEHNR, FQNEAQ (reference sequence). The V end lost 4 bases, the J end lost 4 bases, and 14 bases lay between the germline ends.

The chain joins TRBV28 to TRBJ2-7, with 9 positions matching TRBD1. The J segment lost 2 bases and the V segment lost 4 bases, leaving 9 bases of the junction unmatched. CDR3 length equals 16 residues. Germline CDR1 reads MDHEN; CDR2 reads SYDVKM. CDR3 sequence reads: CASSSGPGTGTYEQYF. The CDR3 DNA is TGTGCCAGCAGTTCCGGACCCGGGACAGGGACCTACGAGCAGTACTTC.

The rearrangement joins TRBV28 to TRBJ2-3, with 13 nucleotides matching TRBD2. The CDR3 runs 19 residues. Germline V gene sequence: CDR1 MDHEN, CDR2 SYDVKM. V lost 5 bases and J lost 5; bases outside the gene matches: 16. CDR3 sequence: CASSPRTSGSGSGGDTQYF. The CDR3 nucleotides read TGTGCCAGCAGTCCCAGGACTAGCGGGAGCGGGAGTGGGGGAGATACGCAGTATTTT.

DNA for the CDR3: TGTGCCAGCAGCTTAGCTCGGGGGGGAAACAATGAGCAGTTCTTC. Its translation is CASSLARGGNNEQFF. V usage is TRBV7-2 and J usage is TRBJ2-1; 8 positions match TRBD2. The CDR3 extends over 15 amino acids. The V and J ends lost 0 bases and 5 bases, in that order; junction bases with no gene match: 3. Germline V gene data show CDR1 as SGHTA and CDR2 as FQGNSA.

CDR3 sequence reads: CASSIQARGSGNTIYF. CDR3 nucleotides: TGTGCCAGTAGTATACAGGCGCGGGGCTCTGGAAACACCATATATTTT. The chain is built from TRBV19 and TRBJ1-3; unclear D gene. Trimming cost V 2 bases and J 0 bases, with 11 bases left between them. From germline, CDR1 is LNHDA and CDR2 SQIVND (reference sequence). The CDR3 runs 16 residues.

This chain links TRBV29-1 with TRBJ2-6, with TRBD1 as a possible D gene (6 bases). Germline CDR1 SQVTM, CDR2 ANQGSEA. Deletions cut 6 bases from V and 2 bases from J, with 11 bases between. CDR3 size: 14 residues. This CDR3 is CSVVAGAGANVLTF. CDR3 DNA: TGCAGCGTCGTTGCAGGGGCTGGGGCCAACGTCCTGACTTTC.